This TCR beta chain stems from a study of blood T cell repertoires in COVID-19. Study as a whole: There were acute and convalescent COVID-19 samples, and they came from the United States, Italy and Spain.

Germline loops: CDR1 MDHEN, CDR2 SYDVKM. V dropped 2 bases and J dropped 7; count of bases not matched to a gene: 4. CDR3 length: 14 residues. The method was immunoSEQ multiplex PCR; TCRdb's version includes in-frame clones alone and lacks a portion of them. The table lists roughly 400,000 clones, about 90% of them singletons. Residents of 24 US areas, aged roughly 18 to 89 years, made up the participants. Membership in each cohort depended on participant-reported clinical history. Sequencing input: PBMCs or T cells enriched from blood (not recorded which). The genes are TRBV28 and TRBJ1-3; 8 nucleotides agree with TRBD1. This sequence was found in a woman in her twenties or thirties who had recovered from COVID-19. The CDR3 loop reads CASSLGTGRNTIYF. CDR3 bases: TGTGCCAGCAGTTTAGGGACAGGCCGTAACACCATATATTTT.